Listed here are 15 T cell receptor beta chains from one sample, sequenced in a study of type 1 and type 2 diabetes patients (dated by TCRdb to the mid-2010s). The instrument given in TCRdb is Illumina MiSeq. Genomic DNA from sorted T cell subsets was used as template for TCRbeta CDR3 amplification. The TCRbeta CDR3 region was amplified by multiplex PCR with 30 forward and 13 reverse primers. The public reads were quality trimmed at Q25 with fastp and then assembled into clones with MiXCR by TCRdb, keeping productive beta chains. A single entry per CDR3 protein holds the most common genes and DNA from its merged rows. The sample table contains 250,000 or so distinct CDR3 sequences; only one count was recorded for more than 40% of them. The ten most abundant clones make up roughly an eighth of the sample. The sequenced sample consisted of peripheral blood mononuclear cells (PBMCs). The receptors derive from a man younger than 35 with type 2 diabetes.

Ten or more counts support this clonotype. The chain links TRBV7-9 to TRBJ1-2; D unresolved. The CDR3 is 12 amino acids. V shed 0 bases and J shed 4 bases, with 3 bases lying between them. Germline V gives CDR1 SEHNR, CDR2 FQNEAQ (reference sequence). This CDR3 is CASSLAGYGYTF. Here the CDR3 DNA reads TGTGCCAGCAGCTTAGCAGGCTATGGCTACACCTTC.

This clonotype came up many times. The genes are TRBV15 and TRBJ2-5, with D perhaps TRBD1 (5 bases). Germline CDR1 LNHNV, CDR2 YYDKDF (reference sequence). With 0 bases removed from V and 3 bases from J, the gap between germline ends came to 8 bases. CDR3 length: 14 amino acids. The CDR3 bases are TGTGCCACCAGCAGAGACAGGGTTAAAGAGACCCAGTACTTC. It is translated as CATSRDRVKETQYF. The complete variable domain, with remaining parts taken from reference TRBV15 and TRBJ2-5, reads DAMVIQNPRYQVTQFGKPVTLSCSQTLNHNVMYWYQQKSSQAPKLLFHYYDKDFNNEADTPDNFQSRRPNTSFCFLDIRSPGLGDTAMYLCATSRDRVKETQYFGPGTRLLVL.

The chain joins TRBV19 to TRBJ1-6; D is undetermined. The germline V gene encodes CDR1 LNHDA and CDR2 SQIVND (reference sequence). This CDR3 is built from 15 residues. Trimming cost V 3 bases and J 10 bases, with 16 bases left between them. The CDR3, as DNA: TGTGCCAGTAGTATTGAATCCACAGAAGGGTCACCCCTCCACTTT. Residues: CASSIESTEGSPLHF.

The V and J genes are TRBV18 and TRBJ2-5; a weak D match, TRBD1 (6 bases). The CDR3 contains 15 residues. Between the trimmed V and J ends, which lost 4 bases and 5 bases, there was a span of 17 bases. CDR1 KGHSH and CDR2 LQKENI come from the germline V gene. In DNA, the CDR3 is TGTGCCAGCTCACGAACTAACAGGGCGTGGGAGACCCAGTACTTC. Translated, it gives CASSRTNRAWETQYF.

The chain recombines TRBV6-6 with TRBJ2-1, with 7 bases aligning to TRBD1. Trimming took 5 bases from V and 4 from J; bases not matched to a gene: 8. Germline V gene lookup returns CDR1 MNHNY and CDR2 SVGAGI (reference sequence). This CDR3 is 15 amino acids long. CDR3 residues: CASSLRDSQYNEQFF. CDR3 nucleotide sequence: TGTGCCAGCAGTCTTCGGGACAGCCAATACAATGAGCAGTTCTTC.

This clonotype was seen a few times. The genes are TRBV19 and TRBJ1-5, with 9 bases matching TRBD1. The V gene end was trimmed by 3 bases and the J gene end by 3 bases; junction bases not matched to a gene: 15. In germline, CDR1 is LNHDA, CDR2 SQIVND (reference sequence). This CDR3 has 19 amino acids. Written as DNA, the CDR3 is TGTGCCAGTAGTATTCCGGGACAGGGACTGGGGGGACTCAATCAGCCCCAGCATTTT. This gives the protein CASSIPGQGLGGLNQPQHF.

This chain connects TRBV2 to TRBJ1-6; the D gene is possibly TRBD1 (5 bases). Trimming shortened V by 7 bases and J by 9 bases, and 22 bases separated the two germline ends. Germline CDR1 and CDR2: SNHLY and FYNNEI. The CDR3 length is 16 residues. CDR3 sequence reads: CASNGEDTEVGSPLHF. Here the CDR3 DNA reads TGTGCCAGCAATGGGGAGGACACGGAGGTTGGTTCACCCCTCCACTTT. The full variable domain, with the rest looked up from reference TRBV2 and TRBJ1-6, is EPEVTQTPSHQVTQMGQEVILRCVPISNHLYFYWYRQILGQKVEFLVSFYNNEISEKSEIFDDQFSVERPDGSNFTLKIRSTKLEDSAMYFCASNGEDTEVGSPLHFGNGTRLTVT.

This clonotype was seen a single time. This sequence joins TRBV7-2 and TRBJ1-6; D is possibly TRBD1 (5 bases). Looked up from germline, CDR1 is SGHTA and CDR2 is FQGNSA. Trimming took 3 bases from V and 9 from J, leaving 9 bases between them. This CDR3 is 13 amino acids long. CDR3 sequence reads: CASSLGVASPLHF. Written as DNA, the CDR3 is TGTGCCAGCAGCTTGGGGGTGGCTTCACCCCTCCACTTT.

About this clonotype: Lacking the conserved final phenylalanine or tryptophan, this CDR3 likely reflects a read error. V usage is TRBV18 and J usage is TRBJ2-7; possibly TRBD1 or TRBD2 for D (5 bases each). CDR3 size: 14 residues. Germline V gives CDR1 KGHSH, CDR2 LQKENI. V was trimmed by 3 bases and J by 3 bases, leaving 12 bases between them. The CDR3 region has the DNA TGTGCCAGCTCACCTAGCAGGGAGAACTACGAGCAGTACCTC. Encoded protein: CASSPSRENYEQYL.

This sequence joins TRBV5-1 and TRBJ1-2; D is unclear. Germline V lookup: CDR1 SGHRS, CDR2 YFSETQ. The CDR3 contains 15 residues. V was clipped by 0 bases and J by 1 base, with 10 bases between them. Written as DNA, the CDR3 is TGCGCCAGCAGCTTGGCTCCGACCAATAACTATGGCTACACCTTC. Amino acid sequence: CASSLAPTNNYGYTF.

In the case of this clonotype: The junction and the germline gene differ at one end; a read error may be behind it. This chain uses TRBV10-3 with TRBJ2-1; 10 nucleotides match TRBD2. From germline, CDR1 is ENHRY and CDR2 SYGVKD. The CDR3 spans 14 residues. The chain's CDR3 is CASSVGTSADEQFF. CDR3 coding DNA: TGTGCCAGCAGTGTGGGGACTAGCGCAGACGAGCAGTTCTTC.

A single count supports this clonotype. This CDR3 fails to terminate in the conserved phenylalanine or tryptophan, so it likely reflects a read error. V usage is TRBV7-2 and J usage is TRBJ2-2; weak D call: TRBD2 (5 bases). The V gene lost 1 base and the J gene lost 7 bases, with 13 bases spanning the gap. This CDR3 has 15 amino acids. Germline V gene lookup returns CDR1 SGHTA and CDR2 FQGNSA. The CDR3 reads CASSLGRGLNGELFL. The CDR3 DNA reads as TGTGCCAGCAGCTTAGGTCGAGGGCTAAACGGGGAGCTGTTTTTA.

The rearrangement joins TRBV20-1 to TRBJ1-2; D is possibly TRBD1 (6 bases). Germline V gene sequence: CDR1 DFQATT, CDR2 SNEGSKA (reference sequence). This CDR3 is 13 amino acids long. V lost 1 base, J lost 3 bases, and 9 bases lay in between. The CDR3 nucleotides are TGCAGTGCTAGAGCATACAGGGACTATGGCTACACCTTC. The encoded protein is CSARAYRDYGYTF.

This clonotype was picked up a small number of times. The J gene is TRBJ1-1, the V gene TRBV12-3 or TRBV12-4, with 7 nucleotides matching TRBD1. Germline trimming cut 4 bases from V and 5 bases from J; bases unmatched to any gene: 4. This CDR3 has 13 residues. CDR3 DNA sequence: TGTGCCAGCAGTTCATTCAGGGGGACTGAAGCTTTCTTT. Its protein product is CASSSFRGTEAFF.

The chain recombines TRBV30 with TRBJ2-1, with TRBD1 matching over 9 bases. Per the germline V gene, CDR1 is GTSNPN and CDR2 is SVGIG (reference sequence). There are 13 residues in the CDR3. J was trimmed by 3 bases and V by 5 bases; bases with no gene match: 2. CDR3 sequence: CAWDRGGYNEQFF. CDR3 DNA sequence: TGTGCCTGGGACAGGGGGGGCTACAATGAGCAGTTCTTC.